This paragraph covers one T cell receptor (beta chain) sequence. The entry originates in a study of T cell repertoires in cytomegalovirus infection. The germline V and J ends were trimmed by 9 bases and 3 bases, with 21 bases remaining between them. The germline V gene has CDR1 MDHEN and CDR2 SYDVKM. The CDR3 length is 15 residues. TCRdb reanalysed the reads using MiXCR and keeps one entry per CDR3 protein. This sample has 150,000 to 200,000 distinct CDR3 sequences, with about a tenth found just once. The sequenced material came from PBMCs. The sequence was collected from a human donor in good health (CMV status not recorded). Some clones in this sample may be carry-over from other donors' samples. This sequence joins TRBV28 and TRBJ2-7; D perhaps matches TRBD1 (5 bases). CDR3 bases: TGTGCCAGTACCCCATTCCCCAACGACAGCTACGAGCAGTACTTC. Encoded protein: CASTPFPNDSYEQYF.